This T cell receptor beta chain originates from a study of T cell changes during pregnancy in multiple sclerosis. The CDR3 is made up of 11 amino acids. The V and J ends lost 2 bases and 4 bases respectively, with 2 bases between them. From germline, CDR1 is MNHEY and CDR2 SVGAGI. Libraries were prepared by immunoSEQ multiplex PCR; TCRdb keeps only in-frame clonotypes and omits some of them. The sample contains roughly 59,000 clones, 93% of which appear only once. This receptor was identified in a female donor with multiple sclerosis, enrolled in a pregnancy study. The V gene is TRBV6-5, the J gene TRBJ2-5, with D unclear. Sequenced here: CD4+ T cells from peripheral blood mononuclear cells, sampled before pregnancy. In DNA form, the CDR3 reads TGTGCCAGCAGTTACCTAGAGACCCAGTACTTC. This translates into CASSYLETQYF.